Sequencing of this T cell receptor beta chain was carried out in a study of T cells after somatic rescue of genetic block. CDR3 size: 16 residues. V trimming: 2 bases; J trimming: 0 bases; junction bases outside the gene matches: 6. CDR1 is MDHEN, CDR2 SYDVKM, per germline. Clones were read by immunoSEQ multiplex PCR, and TCRdb kept only the in-frame ones, dropping some. The sample records fewer than 15,000 clones, around 72% being singletons. Sequenced input: peripheral blood mononuclear cells (PBMCs). The sequence was collected from a boy between 10 and 17 years old. The V call is TRBV28, the J call TRBJ2-5; 7 bases align to TRBD1. CDR3: CASSLIGTAYQETQYF. CDR3 coding DNA: TGTGCCAGCAGTTTAATCGGGACAGCCTACCAAGAGACCCAGTACTTC.